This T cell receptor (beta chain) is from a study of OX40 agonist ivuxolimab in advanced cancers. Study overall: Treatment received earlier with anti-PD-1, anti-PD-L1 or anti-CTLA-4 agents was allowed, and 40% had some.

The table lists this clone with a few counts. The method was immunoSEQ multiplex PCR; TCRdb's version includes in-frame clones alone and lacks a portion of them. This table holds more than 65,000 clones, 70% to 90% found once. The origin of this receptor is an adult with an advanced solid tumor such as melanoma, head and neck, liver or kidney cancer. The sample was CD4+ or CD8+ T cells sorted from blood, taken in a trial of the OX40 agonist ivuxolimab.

Written as DNA, the CDR3 is TGTGCCAGCAAGGTCCTCAACACCGGGGAGCTGTTTTTT. This encodes CASKVLNTGELFF. The rearrangement links TRBV6-1 to TRBJ2-2; D uncertain. Trimming removed 7 bases at V and 2 bases at J, with 8 bases between. The CDR3 sequence is 13 residues long. The germline V gene has CDR1 MNHNS and CDR2 SASEGT.